A single sample gave rise to the 25 T cell receptor beta chains below, sequenced in a study of CD8+CD57+ T cells in acquired aplastic anemia. Selection for sequencing was limited to patients who had shown CD8+CD57+ cell expansion by flow cytometry. CDR3 and TCR beta VDJ profiling relied on a genomic DNA template. Via MiXCR, TCRdb re-called the reads, giving one row per CDR3 protein. The repertoire has approximately 170,000 distinct CDR3 sequences, around 43% of them found once; the top ten carry around 3.2%. Sequences were obtained from sorted CD4+, CD8+, or CD8+CD57+ T cells (not recorded which) from PBMCs. These receptors all come from a human donor with aplastic anemia.

This clonotype was detected a few times. V and J are TRBV10-3 and TRBJ2-3, with TRBD1 identical over 8 bases. V shed 3 bases and J 2 bases; nucleotides not matched to a gene: 4. CDR3 length equals 15 residues. The germline CDR1 and CDR2 sequences are ENHRY and SYGVKD. The DNA for the CDR3 is TGTGCCATCAGTGATGGACAGGGAAACACAGATACGCAGTATTTT. Translated, it gives CAISDGQGNTDTQYF.

This chain connects TRBV10-3 to TRBJ2-5; 9 bases map to TRBD1. The CDR3 has 14 residues. Unmatched junction bases numbered 7, after V lost 6 bases and J lost 5 bases. Germline V gene data show CDR1 as ENHRY and CDR2 as SYGVKD. DNA of the CDR3: TGTGCCATCAGAGGGGACAGGGAGGGGGAGACCCAGTACTTC. It translates to CAIRGDREGETQYF.

The chain employs TRBV12-3 or TRBV12-4 and TRBJ2-5, with D unresolved. V was cut by 6 bases and J by 0 bases, with 5 bases left in between. This CDR3 comprises 12 residues. The CDR3 sequence is CASSGYQETQYF. In DNA, the CDR3 is TGTGCCAGCAGCGGGTACCAAGAGACCCAGTACTTC.

The CDR3, as DNA: TGCAGTGCTAGACCCGGGACAGGGGGCTCTTTGTGGTATGGCTACACCTTC. Encoded protein: CSARPGTGGSLWYGYTF. The genes are TRBV20-1 and TRBJ1-2; 12 bases map to TRBD1. The CDR3 has 17 amino acids. Germline assignment: CDR1 DFQATT and CDR2 SNEGSKA (reference sequence). Unmatched junction bases numbered 12, after V lost 2 bases and J lost 5 bases.

This clonotype was found many times. The chain combines TRBV7-2 with TRBJ1-2; possibly TRBD1 for D (5 bases). V was trimmed by 5 bases and J by 4 bases, leaving 8 bases between them. CDR1 is SGHTA, CDR2 FQGNSA, per germline. The CDR3 runs to 12 residues. CDR3 DNA sequence: TGTGCCAGCAGCGCAAGGGGCTATGGCTACACCTTC. Translated: CASSARGYGYTF.

This clonotype was seen a single time. The junction shows a germline mismatch at one end, possibly a read error. The V and J genes are TRBV25-1 and TRBJ1-5; 7 bases map to TRBD1. From germline, CDR1 is MGHDK and CDR2 SYGVNS. The length of the CDR3 is 14 residues. This chain's CDR3 is CVSSEGGGGGPQHF. CDR3 in DNA: TGTGTCAGCAGTGAAGGAGGAGGGGGCGGGCCCCAGCATTTT.

This clonotype occurred many times. This chain connects TRBV20-1 to TRBJ1-2, with 7 positions matching TRBD1. After removal of 4 bases from V and 2 bases from J, the junction contained 4 bases not matched to a gene. From germline, CDR1 is DFQATT and CDR2 SNEGSKA (reference sequence). This CDR3 region has 13 residues. CDR3: CSAKTGNNYGYTF. CDR3 coding DNA: TGCAGTGCTAAGACAGGGAACAACTATGGCTACACCTTC.

In its sample, this clonotype was seen a few times. A junction boundary mismatches the germline segment, possibly from a read error. This chain links TRBV7-9 with TRBJ2-3, with D unclear. This CDR3 region has 13 residues. From germline, CDR1 is SEHNR and CDR2 FQNEAQ (reference sequence). The CDR3 is CPSSVLPRDTQYF. The CDR3 coding sequence is TGTCCCAGCAGCGTCCTCCCTAGGGATACGCAGTATTTT.

This clonotype occurred many times. The rearrangement links TRBV25-1 to TRBJ2-1, with D unclear. Germline values: CDR1 MGHDK, CDR2 SYGVNS. The germline V and J ends were trimmed by 1 base and 4 bases, with 11 bases remaining between them. The CDR3 loop spans 15 amino acids. The CDR3 loop is CASSESITFYNEQFF. In DNA form, the CDR3 reads TGTGCCAGCAGTGAATCCATAACGTTTTACAATGAGCAGTTCTTC.

This clonotype was recorded many times. This chain uses TRBV5-4 with TRBJ1-6; 9 nucleotides line up with TRBD1. The J segment lost 7 bases and the V segment lost 0 bases, leaving 11 bases of the junction unmatched. The CDR3 consists of 18 residues. Germline loops: CDR1 SGHNT, CDR2 YYREEE (reference sequence). The chain's CDR3 is CASSLVLGTGLLNSPLHF. The CDR3 DNA reads TGTGCCAGCAGCTTGGTCTTAGGGACAGGGCTATTAAATTCACCCCTCCACTTT.

The chain links TRBV12-3 or TRBV12-4 to TRBJ1-1, with TRBD1 identical over 11 bases. With V trimmed by 1 base and J by 6 bases, 1 base remained unmatched. The CDR3 contains 14 residues. The CDR3 region has the DNA TGTGCCAGCAGTTTAGGGACAGGGGGCTCTGAAGCTTTCTTT. Protein sequence: CASSLGTGGSEAFF.

The chain carries TRBV4-1 and TRBJ2-7; D is possibly TRBD2 (6 bases). This CDR3 has 16 amino acids. The germline V gene encodes CDR1 MGHRA and CDR2 YSYEKL. The ends were cut back, 8 bases at V and 2 bases at J, with 22 bases in the middle. Here the CDR3 reads CASAQDWGEAPYEQYF. CDR3 sequence (DNA): TGCGCCAGCGCTCAGGACTGGGGGGAGGCGCCCTACGAGCAGTACTTC.

This clonotype was observed at least ten times. The chain joins TRBV10-3 to TRBJ2-3; 10 positions agree with TRBD2. Germline V gene sequence: CDR1 ENHRY, CDR2 SYGVKD. V was clipped by 5 bases and J by 5 bases; unmatched bases: 7. This CDR3 is built from 15 residues. The CDR3 coding sequence is TGTGCCATCAGTACCGGACTAGCGGCGGTAGATACGCAGTATTTT. As protein: CAISTGLAAVDTQYF.

V and J are TRBV19 and TRBJ1-6; unclear D gene. There are 13 residues in the CDR3. The V gene lost 3 bases and the J gene lost 10 bases, with 10 bases spanning the gap. CDR1 is LNHDA, CDR2 SQIVND, per germline (reference sequence). DNA of the CDR3: TGTGCCAGTAGTATTAGTCCTGGCTCACCCCTCCACTTT. Its protein is CASSISPGSPLHF.

The chain employs TRBV24-1 and TRBJ2-3; D unresolved. V was shortened by 6 bases and J by 6 bases, with 15 bases between the two germline ends. CDR1 is KGHDR, CDR2 SFDVKD, per germline. The CDR3 is made up of 14 amino acids. CDR3 residues: CATSPGQNRDTQYF. The CDR3 coding sequence is TGTGCCACCAGTCCAGGCCAAAATCGTGATACGCAGTATTTT.

This clonotype has ten or more counts. One end of the junction is discordant with germline, which a read error may explain. The chain has TRBV24-1 and TRBJ2-2; no clear D gene. This CDR3 spans 13 amino acids. Germline loops: CDR1 KGHDR, CDR2 SFDVKD. CDR3 nucleotides: TGTGCCACCAGTGACCAAGACACTGGGGAGCTGTTTTTT. Its protein product is CATSDQDTGELFF.

The chain recombines TRBV19 with TRBJ2-7, with TRBD2 matching 7 bases. With V trimmed by 8 bases and J by 2 bases, 12 bases remained unmatched. CDR1 LNHDA and CDR2 SQIVND come from the germline V gene (reference sequence). This CDR3 has 15 residues. The CDR3 here is CASQRAGLGTYEQYV. The CDR3 region has the DNA TGTGCCAGTCAGCGAGCGGGACTTGGAACCTACGAGCAGTACGTC.

A note on this clonotype: Being one base from a much bigger clone, this may be a read error. The rearrangement uses TRBV20-1 and TRBJ2-1; possible D gene TRBD2, 5 bases. Trimming cost V 3 bases and J 0 bases, with 9 bases left between them. The CDR3 runs 14 residues. The V gene's germline CDR1 is DFQATT and CDR2 SNEGSKA (reference sequence). CDR3: CSARTLASYNEQFF. The CDR3 DNA follows: TGCAGTGCTAGGACCCTAGCCTCCTACAATGAGCAGTTCTTC.

This clonotype was picked up a small number of times. Because the CDR3 is missing its conserved closing phenylalanine or tryptophan, this is likely a read error. The chain couples TRBV3-1 to TRBJ2-7, with unresolved D. The CDR3 runs to 14 residues. The ends were cut back, 4 bases at V and 5 bases at J, with 15 bases in the middle. CDR1 LGHDT and CDR2 YNNKEL come from the germline V gene (reference sequence). Written as DNA, the CDR3 is TGTGCCAGCAGCCCCTCCCCCCGGAGCGACGAGCAGTACGCC. Translation gives CASSPSPRSDEQYA.

This clonotype was seen many times. The chain uses TRBV7-3 and TRBJ2-6; possible D gene TRBD1, 6 bases. The ends were cut back, 3 bases at V and 1 base at J, with 10 bases in the middle. The germline V gene encodes CDR1 SGHTA and CDR2 FQGTGA. This CDR3 is built from 16 residues. Here the CDR3 reads CASSFHQGSGANVLTF. In DNA, the CDR3 is TGTGCCAGCAGCTTCCATCAGGGGTCTGGGGCCAACGTCCTGACTTTC.

This clonotype was picked up many times. V usage is TRBV30 and J usage is TRBJ2-5; D is unresolved. In germline, CDR1 is GTSNPN, CDR2 SVGIG (reference sequence). Trimming stripped 3 bases from V and 5 bases from J, with 13 bases between. The CDR3 runs to 13 residues. The CDR3 sequence is CAWRIGVGETQYF. CDR3 DNA: TGTGCCTGGAGGATAGGCGTTGGCGAGACCCAGTACTTC.

This chain joins TRBV15 and TRBJ2-7; D remains unclear. Germline V CDR1 and CDR2: LNHNV, YYDKDF (reference sequence). With 0 bases removed from V and 6 bases from J, the gap between germline ends came to 12 bases. This CDR3 spans 14 amino acids. This CDR3 is CATSRDMGESEQYF. For the CDR3, the DNA is TGTGCCACCAGCAGAGATATGGGCGAGTCCGAGCAGTACTTC.

V usage is TRBV29-1 and J usage is TRBJ2-2; no firm D call. The CDR3 runs to 10 residues. V lost 6 bases and J lost 5, with 4 bases in between. Per the germline V gene, CDR1 is SQVTM and CDR2 is ANQGSEA. CDR3 DNA sequence: TGCAGCGTCGGTACCGGGGAGCTGTTTTTT. Amino acids: CSVGTGELFF.

This clonotype has a handful of counts. This chain uses TRBV6-1 with TRBJ1-4, with D uncertain. Germline V gives CDR1 MNHNS, CDR2 SASEGT. Deletions cut 6 bases from V and 4 bases from J, with 12 bases between. The CDR3 is 14 residues long. CDR3 bases: TGTGCCAGCAGCCTAGGGTATGGTAATGAAAAACTGTTTTTT. Amino acid sequence: CASSLGYGNEKLFF.

The chain links TRBV2 to TRBJ2-7; D ambiguous. CDR3 length: 12 amino acids. V lost 6 bases to trimming and J lost 4 bases, with 10 bases between them. Germline V lookup: CDR1 SNHLY, CDR2 FYNNEI. The chain's CDR3 is CASSAHGYEQYF. In DNA, the CDR3 is TGTGCCAGCAGCGCTCACGGGTACGAGCAGTACTTC.